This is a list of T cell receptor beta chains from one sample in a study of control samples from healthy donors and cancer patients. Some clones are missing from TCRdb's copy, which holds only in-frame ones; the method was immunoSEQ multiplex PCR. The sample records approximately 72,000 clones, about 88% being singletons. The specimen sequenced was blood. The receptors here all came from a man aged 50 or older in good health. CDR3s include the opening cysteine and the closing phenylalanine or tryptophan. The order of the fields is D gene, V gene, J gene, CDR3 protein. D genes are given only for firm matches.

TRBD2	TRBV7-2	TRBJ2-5	CASSLRAGQETQYF
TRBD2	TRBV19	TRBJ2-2	CASTSGLAATGELFF
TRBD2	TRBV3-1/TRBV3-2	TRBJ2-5	CASSPISGGDQETQYF
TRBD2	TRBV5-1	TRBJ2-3	CASSLVLAGNTDTQYF
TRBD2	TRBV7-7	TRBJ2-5	CASSPGERGLGETQYF
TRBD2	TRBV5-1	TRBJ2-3	CASSLGLAGDTQYF
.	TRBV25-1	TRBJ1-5	CASSDHDTDSNQPQHF
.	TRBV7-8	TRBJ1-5	CASSVKGDILRGQPQHF
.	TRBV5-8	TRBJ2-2	CASSLAWGDFNTGELFF
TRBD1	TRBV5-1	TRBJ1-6	CASSLGQGVWSPLHF
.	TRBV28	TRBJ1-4	CASSWGPDIAEKLFF
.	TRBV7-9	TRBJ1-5	CASSLGRSNQPQHF
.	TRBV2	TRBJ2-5	CASSPDRRQETQYF
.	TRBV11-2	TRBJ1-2	CASSRDNVYGYTF
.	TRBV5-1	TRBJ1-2	CASSGPLGRSVEDYYGYTF
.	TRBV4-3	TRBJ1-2	CASSRGESYTF
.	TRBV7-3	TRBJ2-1	CASSHGQYYNEQFF
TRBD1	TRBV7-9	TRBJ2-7	CASSWGQGATDEQYF
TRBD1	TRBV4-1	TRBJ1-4	CASSRGTDATNEKLFF
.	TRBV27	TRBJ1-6	CASSYPTDKNNSPLHF
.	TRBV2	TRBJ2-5	CATYDEGEGETQYF
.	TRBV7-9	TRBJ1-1	CASSLEGPAEMNTEAFF
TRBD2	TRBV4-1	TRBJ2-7	CASSQREVSSYEQYF
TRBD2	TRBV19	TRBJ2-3	CASSFSGGDDTQYF
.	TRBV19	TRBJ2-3	CASSITGSTDTQYF